Below, 14 T cell receptor beta chains from the same sample are listed, as sequenced in a study of OX40 agonist ivuxolimab in advanced cancers. Sequenced by immunoSEQ multiplex PCR; TCRdb stores in-frame clones only, minus some. The table lists around 56,000 clones, around nine tenths of them singletons, with roughly 1.1% in the top ten. The sample consisted of CD4+ or CD8+ T cells sorted from blood, taken in a trial of the OX40 agonist ivuxolimab. These receptors were taken from an adult with an advanced solid tumor such as melanoma, head and neck, liver or kidney cancer.

This rearrangement joins TRBV10-3 to TRBJ1-1; 10 nucleotides agree with TRBD1. The CDR3 is made up of 16 amino acids. CDR1 is ENHRY and CDR2 is SYGVKD in the germline V gene. With V trimmed by 3 bases and J by 5 bases, 9 bases remained unmatched. CDR3 nucleotides: TGTGCCATCAGTGAACAGGACAGGGGGTCGGGAACTGAAGCTTTCTTT. It encodes CAISEQDRGSGTEAFF.

The chain joins TRBV10-3 to TRBJ1-5; D is ambiguous. Per germline, CDR1 ENHRY and CDR2 SYGVKD. This CDR3 has 15 amino acids. V was pared by 0 bases and J by 0 bases, with 6 bases between. The CDR3 nucleotides are TGTGCCATCAGTGAGTCGGGTCATAGCAATCAGCCCCAGCATTTT. Translation gives CAISESGHSNQPQHF.

The chain uses TRBV7-2 and TRBJ2-7; D might be TRBD1 (6 bases). The CDR3 runs 13 residues. CDR1 is SGHTA, CDR2 FQGNSA, per germline. Trimming stripped 5 bases from V and 4 bases from J, with 12 bases between. The chain's CDR3 is CASSIQGQYEQYF. As DNA, the CDR3 is TGTGCCAGCAGCATACAGGGCCAGTACGAGCAGTACTTC.

This clone was detected only once. The chain couples TRBV5-6 to TRBJ2-7; TRBD2 aligns across 7 bases. Per the germline V gene, CDR1 is SGHDT and CDR2 is YYEEEE. The CDR3 is 15 residues long. V shed 3 bases and J 3 bases; nucleotides not matched to a gene: 9. The CDR3 region is CASSSTPGGGYEQYF. The CDR3 DNA reads as TGTGCCAGCAGCTCGACACCGGGCGGGGGCTACGAGCAGTACTTC.

This clone was recorded a few times. The rearrangement joins TRBV30 to TRBJ2-5; no definite D call. The V end lost 0 bases, the J end lost 4 bases, and 15 bases lay between the germline ends. CDR3 length: 15 residues. CDR1 is GTSNPN, CDR2 SVGIG, per germline (reference sequence). CDR3 residues: CAWSVMGFPGETQYF. For the CDR3, the DNA is TGTGCCTGGAGTGTAATGGGTTTCCCGGGAGAGACCCAGTACTTC. Based on the CDR3 plus reference TRBV30 and TRBJ2-5, the full variable domain is SQTIHQWPATLVQPVGSPLSLECTVEGTSNPNLYWYRQAAGRGLQLLFYSVGIGQISSEVPQNLSASRPQDRQFILSSKKLLLSDSGFYLCAWSVMGFPGETQYFGPGTRLLVL.

The rearrangement uses TRBV7-2 and TRBJ2-1; 9 nucleotides line up with TRBD1. Per the germline V gene, CDR1 is SGHTA and CDR2 is FQGNSA. With 3 bases clipped from V and 3 bases from J, the junction kept 3 bases outside the gene matches. CDR3 length: 15 amino acids. CDR3 region: CASSLAGQGYNEQFF. CDR3 DNA sequence: TGTGCCAGCAGCTTGGCGGGACAGGGCTACAATGAGCAGTTCTTC.

The chain couples TRBV28 to TRBJ2-2, with 10 bases identical to TRBD2. There are 15 residues in the CDR3. J was trimmed by 4 bases and V by 6 bases; bases with no gene match: 5. Germline assignment: CDR1 MDHEN and CDR2 SYDVKM. In DNA, the CDR3 is TGTGCCAGCAGAGCGGGAGGGCCAGGCACCGGGGAGCTGTTTTTT. It is translated as CASRAGGPGTGELFF.

The chain links TRBV6-1 to TRBJ1-4; D is unclear. The germline gives CDR1 MNHNS, CDR2 SASEGT. The CDR3 runs 13 residues. Trimming removed 6 bases at V and 4 bases at J, with 9 bases between. The CDR3 spells CASRRWGNEKLFF. As DNA, the CDR3 is TGTGCCAGCAGACGGTGGGGTAATGAAAAACTGTTTTTT.

The chain recombines TRBV19 with TRBJ2-4; D call uncertain. Trimming removed 3 bases at V and 5 bases at J, with 11 bases between. The CDR3 extends over 14 amino acids. The germline CDR1 and CDR2 sequences are LNHDA and SQIVND (reference sequence). This CDR3 reads CASSIVGMENIQYF. The CDR3 coding sequence is TGTGCCAGTAGTATTGTAGGGATGGAAAACATTCAGTACTTC. Full variable domain (missing parts from reference TRBV19 and TRBJ2-4): DGGITQSPKYLFRKEGQNVTLSCEQNLNHDAMYWYRQDPGQGLRLIYYSQIVNDFQKGDIAEGYSVSREKKESFPLTVTSAQKNPTAFYLCASSIVGMENIQYFGAGTRLSVL.

The chain recombines TRBV7-2 with TRBJ2-7; D unclear. The V end was cut by 2 bases, the J end by 6 bases, with 14 bases between. This CDR3 is built from 14 residues. Germline V gives CDR1 SGHTA, CDR2 FQGNSA. The CDR3 reads CASSLFEIPREQYF. Written as DNA, the CDR3 is TGTGCCAGCAGCTTATTCGAAATCCCCCGCGAGCAGTACTTC.

A word on this clone: In the same sample, other DNA sequences code for this CDR3. This chain joins TRBV7-2 and TRBJ2-7; no firm D call. This CDR3 has 13 residues. V shed 5 bases and J shed 2 bases, with 10 bases lying between them. Germline CDR1 SGHTA, CDR2 FQGNSA. CDR3 protein: CASSTTSAYEQYF. The CDR3 DNA sequence: TGTGCCAGCAGCACGACTTCGGCCTACGAGCAGTACTTC.

The CDR3 bases are TGTGCCAGCAGTTCCCGGGACAGGGAGGCTGAAGCTTTCTTT. The encoded protein is CASSSRDREAEAFF. The chain joins TRBV28 to TRBJ1-1; 9 bases map to TRBD1. The J segment lost 6 bases and the V segment lost 4 bases, leaving 6 bases of the junction unmatched. The CDR3 has 14 amino acids. Per germline, CDR1 MDHEN and CDR2 SYDVKM.

This chain uses TRBV5-1 with TRBJ1-6, with D hard to call. CDR3 length: 15 residues. Trimming shortened V by 0 bases and J by 4 bases, and 8 bases separated the two germline ends. Germline V gene lookup returns CDR1 SGHRS and CDR2 YFSETQ. CDR3 bases: TGCGCCAGCAGCTTGGCTGAGTTATATAATTCACCCCTCCACTTT. Encoded protein: CASSLAELYNSPLHF.

This sequence joins TRBV7-2 and TRBJ2-5; perhaps TRBD2 as D (6 bases). The CDR3 length is 13 residues. Per the germline V gene, CDR1 is SGHTA and CDR2 is FQGNSA. Trimming took off 5 bases at V and 1 base at J, with 8 bases between the two ends. The CDR3 region is CASSGGLQETQYF. As DNA, the CDR3 is TGTGCCAGCAGCGGAGGGCTCCAAGAGACCCAGTACTTC.